Listed here are 31 T cell receptor beta chains from one sample, sequenced in a study of regulatory T cells in long-lasting Graves disease. Researchers made TCR beta libraries by using iRepertoire HTBI primers and running Arm-PCR on CDR3 regions. TCRdb fed the multiplex PCR reads into MiXCR, producing one record per CDR3 protein. The table shows about 440,000 distinct CDR3 sequences, with over 15% occurring only once. The sample's time point: newly diagnosed GD, antithyroid drugs for less than 3 months. Isolated PBMC RNA provided the starting material for the TCR library. These records were also assigned to another study, of T cells in Graves' hyperthyroidism and ophthalmopathy.

The sequencing here drew on peripheral blood mononuclear cells (PBMCs), taken at new diagnosis, from a patient treated with antithyroid drugs. Source of these receptors: a woman aged 18-29 years with Graves disease.

The chain couples TRBV20-1 to TRBJ2-1, with TRBD2 identical over 7 bases. The germline gives CDR1 DFQATT, CDR2 SNEGSKA (reference sequence). V lost 3 bases and J lost 4; bases outside the gene matches: 9. The CDR3 is 15 amino acids. DNA for the CDR3: TGCAGTGCTAGGCCACCGGGACTACAGTACAATGAGCAGTTCTTC. Translation gives CSARPPGLQYNEQFF.

At least ten counts were recorded for this clonotype. The chain couples TRBV24-1 to TRBJ2-1; TRBD2 matches 12 bases. V lost 4 bases and J lost 8; bases outside the gene matches: 8. Germline V lookup: CDR1 KGHDR, CDR2 SFDVKD. The CDR3 is 16 residues long. This CDR3 is CATSDRTSGKLDEQFF. The CDR3 DNA reads TGTGCCACCAGTGACCGGACTAGCGGGAAACTTGATGAGCAGTTCTTC.

Note on this clonotype: One junction end disagrees with the germline gene, perhaps due to a read error. The CDR3 loop is CTSTQSSYEQYF. CDR3 DNA: TGTACCAGCACCCAGAGCTCCTACGAGCAGTACTTC. The chain uses TRBV2 and TRBJ2-7; D call uncertain. The CDR3 sequence is 12 residues long. CDR1 SNHLY and CDR2 FYNNEI come from the germline V gene.

As regards this clonotype: This sequence may be a read error, since a much larger clone differs from it by one base. This chain uses TRBV6-5 with TRBJ2-7; TRBD2 aligns across 8 bases. Germline trimming cut 4 bases from V and 6 bases from J; bases unmatched to any gene: 14. CDR1 is MNHEY, CDR2 SVGAGI, per germline. The CDR3 length is 16 residues. This CDR3 reads CASSSPGLAPSVEQYF. CDR3 DNA: TGTGCCAGCAGTTCCCCCGGACTAGCTCCTTCGGTCGAGCAGTACTTC.

This clonotype has just a few counts. This CDR3 fails to terminate in the conserved phenylalanine or tryptophan, so it likely reflects a read error. The chain is built from TRBV10-3 and TRBJ2-1; D may be TRBD1 (5 bases). This CDR3 has 13 amino acids. Germline values: CDR1 ENHRY, CDR2 SYGVKD. CDR3 bases: TGTGCCAGCAGTTTAGATACAGGTAATGAGCAGTTCCTC. This translates into CASSLDTGNEQFL.

The chain links TRBV19 to TRBJ2-1; TRBD2 matches at 11 bases. The CDR3 contains 13 residues. The germline V gene has CDR1 LNHDA and CDR2 SQIVND (reference sequence). The J segment lost 12 bases and the V segment lost 4 bases, leaving 5 bases of the junction unmatched. This CDR3 reads CASSTLAGGGQFF. DNA for the CDR3: TGTGCCAGTAGTACCTTAGCGGGAGGGGGGCAGTTCTTC.

The chain joins TRBV6-2 or TRBV6-3 to TRBJ1-4; no definite D call. Germline loops: CDR1 MNHEY, CDR2 SVGEGT. V was trimmed by 2 bases and J by 3 bases, leaving 7 bases between them. CDR3 size: 14 residues. The CDR3 bases are TGTGCCAGCAGTTACGAGGGTTCTAATGAAAAACTGTTTTTT. Amino acid sequence: CASSYEGSNEKLFF.

The chain uses TRBV6-5 and TRBJ2-1; D possibly corresponds to TRBD1 (5 bases). In germline, CDR1 is MNHEY, CDR2 SVGAGI. The V and J ends lost 4 bases and 7 bases respectively, with 8 bases between them. This CDR3 has 12 residues. The CDR3, as DNA: TGTGCCAGCAGTTTTGGGGCGAATGAGCAGTTCTTC. Translated: CASSFGANEQFF.

Regarding this clonotype: A read error is likely here: a far larger clone is one base away. The chain couples TRBV28 to TRBJ2-1; 9 positions match TRBD1. Trimming removed 7 bases from V and 13 bases from J; junction bases left unmatched: 17. The CDR3 spans 15 residues. The V gene's germline CDR1 is MDHEN and CDR2 SYDVKM. The CDR3 coding sequence is TGTGCCAGCATCGACAGGGGGGGTTGGCACGAGACCCAGTTCTTC. Translated, it gives CASIDRGGWHETQFF.

This clonotype has a handful of counts. The CDR3 coding sequence is TGTGCCACCAGTGATTCACGTGACACTGAAGCTTTCTTT. Amino acids: CATSDSRDTEAFF. The J gene is TRBJ1-1, the V gene TRBV24-1; no definite D call. V lost 2 bases to trimming and J lost 3 bases, with 6 bases between them. This CDR3 has 13 amino acids. Germline V gene lookup returns CDR1 KGHDR and CDR2 SFDVKD.

This clonotype showed up many times. V gene TRBV3-1 combines with J gene TRBJ1-5, with 7 positions matching TRBD1. Looked up from germline, CDR1 is LGHDT and CDR2 is YNNKEL (reference sequence). Germline trimming cut 1 base from V and 4 bases from J; bases unmatched to any gene: 1. The CDR3 extends over 14 amino acids. The CDR3, as DNA: TGTGCCAGCAGCCAAGCGGGACAGAATCAGCCCCAGCATTTT. Amino acid sequence: CASSQAGQNQPQHF. The full variable domain, rest sourced from reference TRBV3-1 and TRBJ1-5, is DTAVSQTPKYLVTQMGNDKSIKCEQNLGHDTMYWYKQDSKKFLKIMFSYNNKELIINETVPNRFSPKSPDKAHLNLHINSLELGDSAVYFCASSQAGQNQPQHFGDGTRLSIL.

This clonotype appeared many times. CDR3 bases: TGTGCCAGCAGCCGCATGGGGGGGCAGGCCAGCTCCTACGAGCAGTACTTC. This encodes CASSRMGGQASSYEQYF. This chain uses TRBV7-2 with TRBJ2-7; D possibly corresponds to TRBD2 (7 bases). V lost 5 bases to trimming and J lost 0 bases, with 20 bases between them. CDR1 and CDR2 (germline): SGHTA, FQGNSA. The CDR3 runs to 17 residues.

This rearrangement joins TRBV5-8 to TRBJ2-1; 8 bases line up with TRBD2. CDR3 size: 13 residues. Looked up from germline, CDR1 is SGHTS and CDR2 is YDEGEE. V was pared by 7 bases and J by 6 bases, with 6 bases of the junction left unmatched. The chain's CDR3 is CASGTRTPNEQFF. DNA for the CDR3: TGTGCCAGCGGGACTAGAACCCCCAATGAGCAGTTCTTC.

This clonotype occurred a few times. The chain uses TRBV6-5 and TRBJ2-5; D is unclear. Germline V gives CDR1 MNHEY, CDR2 SVGAGI. The CDR3 contains 12 residues. V lost 4 bases, J lost 5 bases, and 8 bases lay in between. Here the CDR3 DNA reads TGTGCCAGCAGTTCCCCGGTTGAGACCCAGTACTTC. It is translated as CASSSPVETQYF.

This clonotype came up many times. The chain combines TRBV28 with TRBJ2-7; 9 nucleotides match TRBD2. The germline V gene has CDR1 MDHEN and CDR2 SYDVKM. Unmatched junction bases numbered 7, after V lost 6 bases and J lost 4 bases. The CDR3 is made up of 14 amino acids. CDR3 sequence reads: CASRLAGETYEQYF. The CDR3 DNA reads as TGTGCCAGCAGGTTAGCGGGAGAGACTTACGAGCAGTACTTC.

V gene TRBV20-1 combines with J gene TRBJ1-2; the D is unclear. The germline CDR1 and CDR2 sequences are DFQATT and SNEGSKA (reference sequence). CDR3 length: 15 residues. Trimming shortened V by 6 bases and J by 4 bases, and 21 bases separated the two germline ends. This chain's CDR3 is CSAPGRGALPYGYTF. The CDR3 DNA follows: TGCAGTGCCCCCGGACGAGGAGCCCTGCCCTATGGCTACACCTTC.

This clonotype was recorded a few times. The chain links TRBV6-2 or TRBV6-3 to TRBJ2-7, with D tentatively TRBD1 (6 bases). The germline gives CDR1 MNHEY, CDR2 SVGEGT. CDR3 length: 15 amino acids. V was clipped by 8 bases and J by 7 bases, with 24 bases between them. CDR3: CASRRSGTLPREQYF. The DNA for the CDR3 is TGTGCCAGCCGGCGCTCGGGGACACTACCGAGGGAGCAGTACTTC.

This clonotype was detected ten times or more. The chain is built from TRBV30 and TRBJ1-6, with TRBD1 matching 10 bases. The length of the CDR3 is 13 residues. Trimming at V came to 4 bases and at J to 11 bases, leaving 5 bases not matched to a gene. The germline gives CDR1 GTSNPN, CDR2 SVGIG (reference sequence). This CDR3 reads CAWKGTGVTPLHF. CDR3 coding DNA: TGTGCCTGGAAGGGGACAGGGGTAACACCCCTCCACTTT.

This clonotype was detected a few times. The chain carries TRBV12-3 or TRBV12-4 and TRBJ2-3; D is ambiguous. This CDR3 has 14 residues. Deletions cut 7 bases from V and 0 bases from J, with 11 bases between. The CDR3 loop is CASTKTSSTDTQYF. CDR3 nucleotides: TGTGCCAGCACTAAAACCTCTAGCACAGATACGCAGTATTTT.

Many counts were recorded for this clonotype. The chain employs TRBV30 and TRBJ2-1; TRBD2 aligns across 8 bases. Trimming took 2 bases from V and 4 from J; bases not matched to a gene: 4. CDR1 and CDR2 (germline): GTSNPN, SVGIG (reference sequence). This CDR3 comprises 14 residues. CDR3 amino acids: CAWSPGRAYNEQFF. The CDR3 bases are TGTGCCTGGAGTCCCGGGAGGGCGTACAATGAGCAGTTCTTC.

This clonotype was detected many times. The V call is TRBV28, the J call TRBJ2-4; D not certain. The CDR3 runs to 14 residues. The V end was cut by 7 bases, the J end by 6 bases, with 16 bases between. Per germline, CDR1 MDHEN and CDR2 SYDVKM. The DNA for the CDR3 is TGTGCCAGCATGACAAGGACCGTAGGAAACATTCAGTACTTC. Protein: CASMTRTVGNIQYF.

This clonotype came up a few times. The genes are TRBV28 and TRBJ2-1; 9 nucleotides match TRBD2. With V trimmed by 2 bases and J by 7 bases, 6 bases remained unmatched. CDR1 MDHEN and CDR2 SYDVKM come from the germline V gene. The CDR3 sequence is 15 residues long. The CDR3 reads CASSLVAGVANEQFF. The CDR3 nucleotides read TGTGCCAGCAGTTTAGTAGCGGGAGTGGCAAATGAGCAGTTCTTC.

This clonotype has at least ten counts. V usage is TRBV3-1 and J usage is TRBJ2-1, with TRBD2 identical over 8 bases. Trimming removed 2 bases from V and 9 bases from J; junction bases left unmatched: 6. CDR1 LGHDT and CDR2 YNNKEL come from the germline V gene (reference sequence). The CDR3 runs to 14 residues. The CDR3 here is CASSQRGRFLEQFF. The DNA of the CDR3 is TGTGCCAGCAGCCAACGCGGGAGGTTCCTTGAGCAGTTCTTC.

This clonotype was counted only a few times. CDR3 protein: CASNPTGLYQETQYF. The CDR3 region has the DNA TGCGCCAGCAATCCCACAGGGCTCTACCAAGAGACCCAGTACTTC. The chain employs TRBV5-1 and TRBJ2-5, with D perhaps TRBD1 (6 bases). Looked up from germline, CDR1 is SGHRS and CDR2 is YFSETQ. V was clipped by 6 bases and J by 0 bases, with 15 bases between them. CDR3 length equals 15 residues. Complete variable domain (other parts from reference TRBV5-1 and TRBJ2-5): KAGVTQTPRYLIKTRGQQVTLSCSPISGHRSVSWYQQTPGQGLQFLFEYFSETQRNKGNFPGRFSGRQFSNSRSEMNVSTLELGDSALYLCASNPTGLYQETQYFGPGTRLLVL.

This clonotype came up a few times. The rearrangement joins TRBV6-1 to TRBJ1-1; no firm D call. Germline CDR1 and CDR2: MNHNS and SASEGT. V was trimmed by 1 base and J by 5 bases, leaving 14 bases between them. The CDR3 extends over 15 amino acids. The CDR3 coding sequence is TGTGCCAGCAGTGAAGAGTACAAGGGTGAGACTGAAGCTTTCTTT. Its translation is CASSEEYKGETEAFF.

This clonotype came up many times. The chain recombines TRBV7-2 with TRBJ2-7; no firm D call. Trimming took off 5 bases at V and 4 bases at J, with 21 bases between the two ends. CDR1 is SGHTA and CDR2 is FQGNSA in the germline V gene. The CDR3 runs 16 residues. The CDR3 region has the DNA TGTGCCAGCAGCCTTGGACCCTCCCCGAAATTATACGAGCAGTACTTC. The encoded protein is CASSLGPSPKLYEQYF.

There are many counts of this clonotype. The chain combines TRBV6-5 with TRBJ1-2; D is possibly TRBD1 (5 bases). This CDR3 has 12 residues. The germline gives CDR1 MNHEY, CDR2 SVGAGI. Trimming took 2 bases from V and 4 from J, leaving 5 bases between them. CDR3 nucleotide sequence: TGTGCCAGCAGTTACGGGACCTATGGCTACACCTTC. Translating it yields CASSYGTYGYTF.

The chain joins TRBV10-3 to TRBJ2-3, with TRBD2 matching over 14 bases. The CDR3 spans 18 residues. V lost 10 bases to trimming and J lost 3 bases; unmatched junction nucleotides: 15. CDR1 is ENHRY, CDR2 SYGVKD, per germline. For the CDR3, the DNA is TGTGCCACCCAACCGACTAGCGGGAGGGCAGGTCGTACAGATACGCAGTATTTT. Its protein is CATQPTSGRAGRTDTQYF.

This clonotype was recorded many times. V gene TRBV7-2 combines with J gene TRBJ2-7; D not certain. Per the germline V gene, CDR1 is SGHTA and CDR2 is FQGNSA. This CDR3 comprises 11 residues. V was trimmed by 4 bases and J by 4 bases, leaving 5 bases between them. CDR3 amino acids: CASSYKYEQYF. The CDR3, as DNA: TGTGCCAGCAGCTATAAGTACGAGCAGTACTTC.

This clonotype was observed a few times. The V call is TRBV7-8, the J call TRBJ2-1, with D perhaps assigned TRBD1 or TRBD2 (5 bases each). The CDR3 extends over 17 amino acids. V lost 3 bases and J 4 bases, leaving 19 bases between the germline ends. Germline CDR1 and CDR2: SGHVS and FQNEAQ. As DNA, the CDR3 is TGTGCCAGCAGCTTGCGGCCGGGACGCCGCTCTTACAATGAGCAGTTCTTC. The encoded protein is CASSLRPGRRSYNEQFF.

V is TRBV6-2 or TRBV6-3 and J is TRBJ2-7; 11 bases agree with TRBD2. J was trimmed by 6 bases and V by 4 bases; bases with no gene match: 5. Germline V lookup: CDR1 MNHEY, CDR2 SVGEGT. The CDR3 is made up of 14 amino acids. The CDR3 DNA sequence: TGTGCCAGCAGTTTTCTGGGACTAGCGGTCGAGCAGTACTTC. It encodes CASSFLGLAVEQYF.